Each of the 27 T cell receptor beta chains below was sequenced from the same sample in a study of shared clonotypes between healthy human individuals. This table comes from immunoSEQ multiplex PCR, and its TCRdb copy is limited to in-frame clones, with some not included. Of about 340,000 clones in the sample, around four fifths were seen once. Specimen: memory CD4+ T cells sorted from blood. Subset specified: CD45RA-negative fraction. The source of these receptors is a man aged 25-45 years in good health.

The V and J genes are TRBV10-1 and TRBJ2-7; possibly TRBD1 for D (6 bases). CDR1 is WNHNN and CDR2 is SYGVQD in the germline V gene (reference sequence). The CDR3 is 14 residues long. V was pared by 6 bases and J by 3 bases, with 15 bases between. Written as DNA, the CDR3 is TGCGCCAGCAGCTCAGGGGCGTCCATCTACGAGCAGTACTTC. This codes for CASSSGASIYEQYF.

V is TRBV28 and J is TRBJ1-2, with 10 positions matching TRBD1. CDR1 MDHEN and CDR2 SYDVKM come from the germline V gene. The V and J ends lost 4 bases and 5 bases, in that order; junction bases with no gene match: 1. This CDR3 contains 13 residues. CDR3: CASSWGQGYGYTF. The DNA of the CDR3 is TGTGCCAGCAGTTGGGGACAGGGGTATGGCTACACCTTC.

To note about this clone: At one boundary the junction diverges from the germline segment, which might be a read error. The CDR3 DNA reads TGTGCCACCAGTCCGGTGGCGGGGGAAAAACTGTTTTTT. Its translation is CATSPVAGEKLFF. The rearrangement uses TRBV28 and TRBJ1-4; D remains unclear. Per germline, CDR1 MDHEN and CDR2 SYDVKM. CDR3 length: 13 amino acids.

Only a few counts were recorded for this clone. The chain couples TRBV9 to TRBJ2-2; D not resolved. V lost 2 bases and J lost 3, with 11 bases in between. This CDR3 is built from 15 residues. The germline V gene encodes CDR1 SGDLS and CDR2 YYNGEE. The CDR3, as DNA: TGTGCCAGCAGCGTCGCCCTTGGGTACACCGGGGAGCTGTTTTTT. Translation gives CASSVALGYTGELFF.

V and J are TRBV28 and TRBJ2-7; D possibly corresponds to TRBD1 (6 bases). With 4 bases removed from V and 7 bases from J, the gap between germline ends came to 11 bases. The CDR3 contains 12 residues. Germline V gene sequence: CDR1 MDHEN, CDR2 SYDVKM. CDR3 in amino acids: CASSSGVLEQYF. In DNA form, the CDR3 reads TGTGCCAGCAGTTCAGGGGTCCTAGAGCAGTACTTC.

The rearrangement joins TRBV7-2 to TRBJ2-7, with D perhaps assigned TRBD1 or TRBD2 (5 bases each). CDR3 size: 16 residues. Germline V gives CDR1 SGHTA, CDR2 FQGNSA. V lost 5 bases and J 2 bases, leaving 19 bases between the germline ends. CDR3 in DNA: TGTGCCAGCAGCCGAAATGGGGGAGCATCGGCCTACGAGCAGTACTTC. It yields the protein CASSRNGGASAYEQYF.

This sequence joins TRBV7-2 and TRBJ2-1; D gene unclear. Germline V CDR1 and CDR2: SGHTA, FQGNSA. Trimming stripped 3 bases from V and 8 bases from J, with 11 bases between. The CDR3 contains 13 residues. As DNA, the CDR3 is TGTGCCAGCAGCTTTAGTAGAATTTATGAGCAGTTCTTC. Translation: CASSFSRIYEQFF. Supplemented by reference TRBV7-2 and TRBJ2-1, the full variable domain reads GAGVSQSPSNKVTEKGKDVELRCDPISGHTALYWYRQSLGQGLEFLIYFQGNSAPDKSGLPSDRFSAERTGGSVSTLTIQRTQQEDSAVYLCASSFSRIYEQFFGPGTRLTVL.

The chain recombines TRBV5-5 with TRBJ2-1; D remains ambiguous. The V gene lost 4 bases and the J gene lost 9 bases, with 14 bases spanning the gap. Germline V gives CDR1 SGHKS, CDR2 YYEKEE (reference sequence). The CDR3 extends over 13 amino acids. CDR3 sequence reads: CASSKPGISEQFF. The CDR3 DNA reads TGTGCCAGCAGCAAGCCTGGTATCAGTGAGCAGTTCTTC.

The rearrangement links TRBV10-1 to TRBJ2-7, with TRBD2 matching over 7 bases. The V and J ends lost 0 bases and 0 bases, in that order; junction bases with no gene match: 5. CDR3 size: 16 residues. Germline V gene data show CDR1 as WNHNN and CDR2 as SYGVQD (reference sequence). In nucleotides, the CDR3 is TGCGCCAGCAGTGAGTCGTTGACTAGCACCTCCTACGAGCAGTACTTC. It codes for CASSESLTSTSYEQYF.

V and J are TRBV18 and TRBJ2-5, with a possible D match to TRBD2 (5 bases). The CDR3 length is 16 residues. Germline CDR1 and CDR2: KGHSH and LQKENI. V lost 3 bases to trimming and J lost 1 base, with 15 bases between them. The CDR3 protein is CASSPLGSGSQETQYF. CDR3 DNA: TGTGCCAGCTCACCGCTCGGTTCGGGGTCCCAAGAGACCCAGTACTTC.

The chain couples TRBV10-2 to TRBJ2-2; D uncertain. This CDR3 spans 13 amino acids. V was trimmed by 11 bases and J by 0 bases, leaving 10 bases between them. Germline CDR1 WSHSY, CDR2 SAAADI. The CDR3 DNA sequence: TGCGCCGGGTCAACGGCGAACACCGGGGAGCTGTTTTTT. Translated: CAGSTANTGELFF.

This rearrangement joins TRBV4-1 to TRBJ1-2; D gene ambiguous. Germline lookup yields CDR1 MGHRA and CDR2 YSYEKL. This CDR3 is 16 amino acids long. V lost 0 bases to trimming and J lost 4 bases, with 15 bases between them. CDR3 DNA: TGCGCCAGCAGCCAAGATCATGGAGGTCCCGGCTATGGCTACACCTTC. Translation gives CASSQDHGGPGYGYTF.

The chain uses TRBV7-2 and TRBJ2-7; D possibly corresponds to TRBD2 (5 bases). V was pared by 1 base and J by 3 bases, with 13 bases between. This CDR3 comprises 15 residues. CDR1 SGHTA and CDR2 FQGNSA come from the germline V gene. The CDR3: CASSLGAGDYYEQYF. The CDR3, as DNA: TGTGCCAGCAGCTTAGGCGCAGGCGACTACTACGAGCAGTACTTC. Full variable domain (rest looked up from reference TRBV7-2 and TRBJ2-7): GAGVSQSPSNKVTEKGKDVELRCDPISGHTALYWYRQSLGQGLEFLIYFQGNSAPDKSGLPSDRFSAERTGGSVSTLTIQRTQQEDSAVYLCASSLGAGDYYEQYFGPGTRLTVT.

This clone was seen a handful of times. The V call is TRBV19, the J call TRBJ2-4, with D perhaps TRBD1 or TRBD2 (5 bases each). Per the germline V gene, CDR1 is LNHDA and CDR2 is SQIVND (reference sequence). CDR3 length equals 16 residues. V lost 6 bases to trimming and J lost 4 bases, with 19 bases between them. CDR3 residues: CASSPLVDWTKNIQYF. The CDR3 bases are TGTGCCAGTAGCCCGCTGGTGGACTGGACAAAAAACATTCAGTACTTC.

The CDR3 DNA sequence: TGTGCCAGTAGTATTGGGACCCGGGGGACCTTGAACACTGAAGCTTTCTTT. It is translated as CASSIGTRGTLNTEAFF. The V call is TRBV19, the J call TRBJ1-1, with D maybe TRBD1 (5 bases). CDR3 length: 17 residues. Looked up from germline, CDR1 is LNHDA and CDR2 is SQIVND (reference sequence). The germline V and J ends were trimmed by 3 bases and 0 bases, with 17 bases remaining between them.

The V call is TRBV6-1, the J call TRBJ1-5, with no clear D. V lost 3 bases and J 15 bases, leaving 12 bases between the germline ends. Germline V lookup: CDR1 MNHNS, CDR2 SASEGT. CDR3 length equals 11 residues. The CDR3 region has the DNA TGTGCCAGCAGTGACGTAGGGAGAAGGCATTTT. The encoded protein is CASSDVGRRHF.

This clone was detected once. Its ends do not fully match the called genes, so a read error is possible. The chain links TRBV7-2 to TRBJ2-2; 8 nucleotides line up with TRBD2. Germline loops: CDR1 SGHTA, CDR2 FQGNSA. The CDR3 consists of 16 residues. CDR3 region: CASSFRTSLNSGELFF. The CDR3 DNA follows: TGTGCCAGCAGCTTTCGGACTAGCCTTAACAGCGGGGAGCTGTTTTTT.

J is TRBJ2-2 and V is TRBV15; the D gene is possibly TRBD2 (7 bases). This CDR3 has 19 residues. Trimming took off 5 bases at V and 2 bases at J, with 24 bases between the two ends. Germline V gives CDR1 LNHNV, CDR2 YYDKDF (reference sequence). CDR3 in DNA: TGTGCCACCAGCTCCCCAATCGCTTACGGGGGGCTTAACACCGGGGAGCTGTTTTTT. Protein product: CATSSPIAYGGLNTGELFF.

This clone has only a few counts. The chain is built from TRBV28 and TRBJ2-1; 12 positions match TRBD2. From germline, CDR1 is MDHEN and CDR2 SYDVKM. Trimming took 4 bases from V and 7 from J; bases not matched to a gene: 11. The CDR3 loop spans 17 amino acids. The CDR3 DNA follows: TGTGCCAGCAGTTCCTCCATCCTAGCGGGAGGGCCAAATGAGCAGTTCTTC. This encodes CASSSSILAGGPNEQFF. Filled out from reference TRBV28 and TRBJ2-1, the complete variable domain reads DVKVTQSSRYLVKRTGEKVFLECVQDMDHENMFWYRQDPGLGLRLIYFSYDVKMKEKGDIPEGYSVSREKKERFSLILESASTNQTSMYLCASSSSILAGGPNEQFFGPGTRLTVL.

With regard to this clone: A much larger clonotype is one base distant, so this may be a read error. Other DNA sequences in this sample translate to the same CDR3. The chain employs TRBV7-2 and TRBJ2-5; D is ambiguous. The germline CDR1 and CDR2 sequences are SGHTA and FQGNSA. CDR3 size: 12 residues. The V end was cut by 1 base, the J end by 5 bases, with 5 bases between. CDR3 region: CASSLVGETQYF. CDR3 bases: TGTGCCAGCAGCTTAGTCGGGGAGACCCAGTACTTC.

This rearrangement joins TRBV19 to TRBJ2-7; no firm D call. Trimming left V 5 bases short and J 3 bases short, with 20 bases between. The germline V gene has CDR1 LNHDA and CDR2 SQIVND (reference sequence). The CDR3 sequence is 16 residues long. CDR3 DNA: TGTGCCAGTAGTTCTCCCCCTTCCAGATCAAACTACGAGCAGTACTTC. This gives the protein CASSSPPSRSNYEQYF.

This chain joins TRBV4-2 and TRBJ2-1, with D hard to call. Germline lookup yields CDR1 LGHNA and CDR2 YNFKEQ. The CDR3 sequence is 14 residues long. The V gene lost 1 base and the J gene lost 5 bases, with 9 bases spanning the gap. The CDR3 protein is CASSQVRADNEQFF. The CDR3 coding sequence is TGTGCCAGCAGCCAAGTTCGGGCCGACAATGAGCAGTTCTTC.

Here the CDR3 reads CSVGLAHGEQYF. CDR3 nucleotides: TGCAGCGTTGGACTAGCTCACGGCGAGCAGTACTTC. This chain connects TRBV29-1 to TRBJ2-7; 7 bases are shared with TRBD2. CDR3 length equals 12 residues. CDR1 is SQVTM and CDR2 is ANQGSEA in the germline V gene. V shed 4 bases and J 6 bases; nucleotides not matched to a gene: 6.

The CDR3 here is CAMRQGHDSGNTIYF. Here the CDR3 DNA reads TGTGCCATGCGACAGGGCCACGACTCTGGAAACACCATATATTTT. V gene TRBV10-3 combines with J gene TRBJ1-3, with 7 bases lining up with TRBD1. V was clipped by 9 bases and J by 0 bases; unmatched bases: 8. The CDR3 is made up of 15 amino acids. Germline V lookup: CDR1 ENHRY, CDR2 SYGVKD.

The rearrangement links TRBV6-5 to TRBJ2-2, with a weak D call TRBD1 (6 bases). The CDR3 loop spans 15 amino acids. V dropped 2 bases and J dropped 5 bases, with 12 bases sitting between them. Germline CDR1 is MNHEY and CDR2 is SVGAGI. The DNA for the CDR3 is TGTGCCAGCAGTTACAAACAGGGAGTAACCGGGGAGCTGTTTTTT. Translated, it gives CASSYKQGVTGELFF.

A few counts support this clone. The chain combines TRBV5-1 with TRBJ1-2; D remains ambiguous. The CDR3 consists of 12 residues. Per the germline V gene, CDR1 is SGHRS and CDR2 is YFSETQ. The V and J ends lost 5 bases and 6 bases respectively, with 11 bases between them. The CDR3, as DNA: TGCGCCAGCAGACCTCTACGGGATGGCTACACCTTC. Translation: CASRPLRDGYTF. The whole variable domain, remainder taken from reference TRBV5-1 and TRBJ1-2, is KAGVTQTPRYLIKTRGQQVTLSCSPISGHRSVSWYQQTPGQGLQFLFEYFSETQRNKGNFPGRFSGRQFSNSRSEMNVSTLELGDSALYLCASRPLRDGYTFGSGTRLTVV.

This clone was seen a handful of times. The chain joins TRBV5-1 to TRBJ2-5; D is unresolved. The germline V and J ends were trimmed by 3 bases and 7 bases, with 7 bases remaining between them. This CDR3 contains 11 residues. Germline values: CDR1 SGHRS, CDR2 YFSETQ. The CDR3 loop reads CASSSPGTQYF. CDR3 DNA: TGCGCCAGCAGCTCCCCAGGGACCCAGTACTTC. Together with reference TRBV5-1 and TRBJ2-5, the CDR3 gives the full variable domain: KAGVTQTPRYLIKTRGQQVTLSCSPISGHRSVSWYQQTPGQGLQFLFEYFSETQRNKGNFPGRFSGRQFSNSRSEMNVSTLELGDSALYLCASSSPGTQYFGPGTRLLVL.